One sample yielded the 10 T cell receptor beta chains listed below, sequenced in a study of brain T cells in children with intractable seizures. TCRdb's copy holds only in-frame clones and misses some; the assay was immunoSEQ multiplex PCR. Found here are roughly 64,000 clones, 90% to 97% of them singletons; the top ten hold 0.3% to 0.4%. Here the sequenced sample was peripheral blood, taken at surgery. These receptor sequences come from a boy under two years old with focal cortical dysplasia and intractable seizures.

This clone was detected only a few times. This chain connects TRBV6-1 to TRBJ1-1; TRBD1 is a possible D gene (5 bases). The ends were cut back, 3 bases at V and 0 bases at J, with 14 bases in the middle. This CDR3 comprises 16 residues. CDR1 is MNHNS and CDR2 is SASEGT in the germline V gene. In DNA form, the CDR3 reads TGTGCCAGCAGTGAGACAGTTAACCCGTTGAACACTGAAGCTTTCTTT. Protein: CASSETVNPLNTEAFF.

The chain employs TRBV7-2 and TRBJ2-1; TRBD2 aligns across 9 bases. Germline values: CDR1 SGHTA, CDR2 FQGNSA. This CDR3 region has 15 residues. J gave up 3 bases and V 5 bases, and 5 bases lay outside the gene matches. The DNA of the CDR3 is TGTGCCAGCAGCCACGGACTAGCGAGCTACAATGAGCAGTTCTTC. This sequence encodes CASSHGLASYNEQFF.

CDR3 bases: TGTGCCAGCAGCTTAGGGTGGGACACTGAAGCTTTCTTT. It codes for CASSLGWDTEAFF. V usage is TRBV7-2 and J usage is TRBJ1-1; D not resolved. Germline V lookup: CDR1 SGHTA, CDR2 FQGNSA. The CDR3 is 13 residues long. Trimming pared 1 base from V and 3 bases from J, leaving 6 bases between.

As for this clone: The sample carries other DNA sequences with the same CDR3. J is TRBJ1-1 and V is TRBV5-1; D remains unclear. From germline, CDR1 is SGHRS and CDR2 YFSETQ. The CDR3 is 12 amino acids. Trimming took 1 base from V and 1 from J, leaving 2 bases between them. The CDR3 sequence is CASSLTNTEAFF. The CDR3 region has the DNA TGCGCCAGCAGCTTGACGAACACTGAAGCTTTCTTT.

This clone appeared a single time. The V call is TRBV6-5, the J call TRBJ2-3, with 8 bases aligning to TRBD2. Germline CDR1 MNHEY, CDR2 SVGAGI. This CDR3 region has 16 residues. V was clipped by 2 bases and J by 3 bases; unmatched bases: 7. The CDR3 DNA reads as TGTGCCAGCAGTTACGGGACTAGTCCTTTAACAGATACGCAGTATTTT. Its protein product is CASSYGTSPLTDTQYF.

This chain joins TRBV5-4 and TRBJ2-7, with 7 bases matching TRBD1. CDR1 and CDR2 (germline): SGHNT, YYREEE (reference sequence). The CDR3 runs to 14 residues. The J segment lost 4 bases and the V segment lost 3 bases, leaving 7 bases of the junction unmatched. The CDR3 here is CASSSTGTDYEQYF. CDR3 DNA sequence: TGTGCCAGCAGCTCCACCGGGACAGATTACGAGCAGTACTTC. Filled out from reference TRBV5-4 and TRBJ2-7, the complete variable domain reads ETGVTQSPTHLIKTRGQQVTLRCSSQSGHNTVSWYQQALGQGPQFIFQYYREEENGRGNFPPRFSGLQFPNYSSELNVNALELDDSALYLCASSSTGTDYEQYFGPGTRLTVT.

The gene calls are TRBV4-1 and TRBJ2-7, with 7 bases aligning to TRBD1. This CDR3 contains 15 residues. The V segment lost 1 base and the J segment 4 bases; nucleotides outside the gene matches: 7. Per the germline V gene, CDR1 is MGHRA and CDR2 is YSYEKL. CDR3 DNA: TGCGCCAGCAGCCAAGGCCCGGGCAGGGGGTACGAGCAGTACTTC. This sequence encodes CASSQGPGRGYEQYF.

This chain joins TRBV12-3 or TRBV12-4 and TRBJ2-5, with D tentatively TRBD1 (6 bases). With 2 bases removed from V and 5 bases from J, the gap between germline ends came to 9 bases. The CDR3 is made up of 13 amino acids. In DNA, the CDR3 is TGTGCCAGCAGTTTAACCAGGGGCGAGACCCAGTACTTC. It codes for CASSLTRGETQYF.

The V gene is TRBV7-2, the J gene TRBJ2-5; 7 nucleotides line up with TRBD2. Germline lookup yields CDR1 SGHTA and CDR2 FQGNSA. The CDR3 runs to 16 residues. J lost 2 bases, V lost 1 base, and 7 bases had no gene match. This chain's CDR3 is CASSLDPGGLQETQYF. CDR3 coding DNA: TGTGCCAGCAGCTTAGACCCGGGGGGACTTCAAGAGACCCAGTACTTC.

This chain uses TRBV5-1 with TRBJ2-5; 13 nucleotides line up with TRBD2. The junction had 10 bases not matched to a gene; V was cut back by 4 bases and J by 4 bases. CDR1 is SGHRS, CDR2 YFSETQ, per germline. The CDR3 length is 17 residues. The CDR3 nucleotides read TGCGCCAGCAGCCAAGGACTAGCGGGGGCTCACAGAGAGACCCAGTACTTC. It translates to CASSQGLAGAHRETQYF. Drawing the rest from reference TRBV5-1 and TRBJ2-5, the complete variable domain is KAGVTQTPRYLIKTRGQQVTLSCSPISGHRSVSWYQQTPGQGLQFLFEYFSETQRNKGNFPGRFSGRQFSNSRSEMNVSTLELGDSALYLCASSQGLAGAHRETQYFGPGTRLLVL.